Listed below are T cell receptor beta chains from one sample, sequenced in a study of T cell changes during pregnancy in multiple sclerosis. Generated by immunoSEQ multiplex PCR, the TCRdb table keeps only in-frame clones and is missing some. This sample has over 40,000 clones, with about 88% found just once. The specimen comprised CD4+ T cells from peripheral blood mononuclear cells, sampled in the second trimester of pregnancy. The source of these receptors is a female donor with multiple sclerosis, enrolled in a pregnancy study. Both conserved end residues are part of each CDR3. Fields, in order: D gene, clone size, J gene, V gene, CDR3 DNA, CDR3 protein. The D gene is left open where the match is weak. A clone size is listed for some rows: how often the clone was seen (once, few, many), or a class if it is expanded.

TRBD2 | - | TRBJ2-1 | TRBV7-9 | TGTGCCAGCAGAGGGGAGGGGTGGAATGAGCAGTTCTTC | CASRGEGWNEQFF
- | - | TRBJ1-2 | TRBV30 | TGTGCCTGGAGTGTAACACCGGGCGCGGGCTATGGCTACACCTTC | CAWSVTPGAGYGYTF
TRBD1 | - | TRBJ2-7 | TRBV5-1 | TGCGCCAGCAGCACAACGACAGGGGGGAACTACGAGCAGTACTTC | CASSTTTGGNYEQYF
- | - | TRBJ2-5 | TRBV7-6 | TGTGCCAGCAGCCCAGGGAATCGAGAGACCCAGTACTTC | CASSPGNRETQYF
TRBD1 | - | TRBJ2-7 | TRBV5-1 | TGCGCCAGCAGCTCAAGACAGGGGCCTACCCCCTACGAGCAGTACTTC | CASSSRQGPTPYEQYF
TRBD1 | - | TRBJ1-2 | TRBV7-9 | TGTGCCAGCAGCCCAGGGGGCGACTATGGCTACACCTTC | CASSPGGDYGYTF
TRBD2 | - | TRBJ2-1 | TRBV7-8 | TGTGCCAGCACCCCCCCCCGGATAGCGGGATACAATGAGCAGTTCTTC | CASTPPRIAGYNEQFF
TRBD2 | - | TRBJ2-2 | TRBV28 | TGTGCCAGCAGTTTTACTAGCGGGAGGGCCCTTGCCGGGGAGCTGTTTTTT | CASSFTSGRALAGELFF
TRBD2 | - | TRBJ2-1 | TRBV5-1 | TGCGCCAGCAGGGGGTCGAGACTAGCGGGAGAGAGGGCCTACAATGAGCAGTTCTTC | CASRGSRLAGERAYNEQFF
- | - | TRBJ1-2 | TRBV28 | TGTGCCAGCAGTTTCCTCGGGGAGGGCTACACCTTC | CASSFLGEGYTF
TRBD2 | - | TRBJ2-1 | TRBV28 | TGTGCCAGCAGTTTAGCTTGGACTAGCAATGAGCAGTTCTTC | CASSLAWTSNEQFF
- | once | TRBJ1-2 | TRBV18 | TGTGCCAGCTCACCGGAGTCGGGGGGCTATGGCTACACCTTC | CASSPESGGYGYTF
- | few | TRBJ2-2 | TRBV28 | TGTGCCAGCAGTCCCTGGCAGCGGAAGAACACCGGGGAGCTGTTTTTT | CASSPWQRKNTGELFF
TRBD1 | - | TRBJ2-5 | TRBV5-1 | TGCGCCAGCGGCGAGCCTACAGGGGGAGAGACCCAGTACTTC | CASGEPTGGETQYF
- | - | TRBJ1-2 | TRBV6-4 | TGTGCCAGCAGTGACTCGGGGACAATCTCCTATGGCTACACCTTC | CASSDSGTISYGYTF
TRBD1 | once | TRBJ2-5 | TRBV6-6 | TGTGCCAGCAGTTACCCCACAGGGGTGGGGCGAGAGACCCAGTACTTC | CASSYPTGVGRETQYF
- | - | TRBJ1-1 | TRBV29-1 | TGCAGCGTTAAGGACAGCCTGAACACTGAAGCTTTCTTT | CSVKDSLNTEAFF
TRBD1 | - | TRBJ2-5 | TRBV15 | TGTGCCACCAGCAGCCGGGACAGGGGGCGGGGGGAGACCCAGTACTTC | CATSSRDRGRGETQYF
TRBD2 | - | TRBJ2-2 | TRBV5-1 | TGCGCCAGCAGCTTCGAGACTAGCGGGAGTTTACCCGGGGAGCTGTTTTTT | CASSFETSGSLPGELFF
TRBD2 | - | TRBJ2-3 | TRBV29-1 | TGCAGCGTTGAAGATTCCCAGGGACTAGTTGGGGTGGATACGCAGTATTTT | CSVEDSQGLVGVDTQYF